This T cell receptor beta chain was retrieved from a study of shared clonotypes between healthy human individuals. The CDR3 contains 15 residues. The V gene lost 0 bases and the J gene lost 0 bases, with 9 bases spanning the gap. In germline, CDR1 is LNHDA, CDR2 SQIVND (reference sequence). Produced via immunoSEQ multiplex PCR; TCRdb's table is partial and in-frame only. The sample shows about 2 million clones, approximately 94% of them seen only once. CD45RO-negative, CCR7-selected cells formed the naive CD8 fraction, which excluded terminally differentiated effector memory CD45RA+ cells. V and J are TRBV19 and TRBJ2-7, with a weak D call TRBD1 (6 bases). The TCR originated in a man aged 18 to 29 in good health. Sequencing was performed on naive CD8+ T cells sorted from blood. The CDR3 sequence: CASSIDQGTSYEQYF. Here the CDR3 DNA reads TGTGCCAGTAGTATAGATCAGGGGACCTCCTACGAGCAGTACTTC.